The rows below give T cell receptor beta chains drawn from one sample of a study of control samples from healthy donors and cancer patients. Measured with immunoSEQ multiplex PCR; TCRdb has only the in-frame clones, and not every one. The sample yields over 75,000 clones, roughly 89% seen once. Source material: blood. The receptors were gathered from a man in his thirties or forties in good health. CDR3s include the opening cysteine and the closing phenylalanine or tryptophan. D genes are given only for firm matches. The listing skips clone size in some rows; elsewhere it reads once, few, many or a size class.

TRBV9	-	once	TRBJ2-1	CASSPPRGRDNEQFF	TGTGCCAGCAGCCCCCCCCGGGGTAGGGACAATGAGCAGTTCTTC
TRBV7-9	-	-	TRBJ2-7	CASSLVRVGEQYF	TGTGCCAGCAGCTTGGTTAGAGTCGGCGAGCAGTACTTC
TRBV28	TRBD1	-	TRBJ1-2	CASIPRGRGLGYTF	TGTGCCAGCATCCCTAGGGGCAGGGGGCTTGGCTACACCTTC
TRBV5-4	TRBD2	-	TRBJ2-7	CASSPDGGGNYEQYF	TGTGCCAGCAGCCCTGATGGGGGGGGAAACTACGAGCAGTACTTC
TRBV12-3/TRBV12-4	-	-	TRBJ1-5	CASSPRANQPQHF	TGTGCCAGCAGTCCCCGAGCTAATCAGCCCCAGCATTTT
TRBV27	-	-	TRBJ1-3	CASSPLGSGNTIYF	TGTGCCAGCAGTCCCCTTGGATCTGGAAACACCATATATTTT
TRBV30	-	-	TRBJ2-6	CAWSTGPHSGANVLTF	TGTGCCTGGAGTACAGGGCCCCACTCTGGGGCCAACGTCCTGACTTTC
TRBV5-1	-	once	TRBJ1-1	CASKGTDTEAFF	TGCGCCAGCAAAGGGACGGACACTGAAGCTTTCTTT
TRBV19	TRBD1	-	TRBJ1-1	CASTPGQIYTEAFF	TGTGCCAGTACACCGGGACAGATATACACTGAAGCTTTCTTT
TRBV19	-	-	TRBJ1-2	CASSKGVIDGYTF	TGTGCCAGTAGTAAAGGGGTAATCGACGGCTACACCTTC
TRBV2	TRBD1	-	TRBJ1-1	CASSVDRMDTEAFF	TGTGCCAGCAGTGTGGACAGGATGGACACTGAAGCTTTCTTT
TRBV28	TRBD1	-	TRBJ1-6	CASSARGPVNSPLHF	TGTGCCAGCAGTGCCAGGGGGCCCGTTAATTCACCCCTCCACTTT
TRBV2	-	once	TRBJ1-5	CASSTHDRYSNQPQHF	TGTGCCAGCAGTACTCACGACAGGTATAGCAATCAGCCCCAGCATTTT
TRBV6-5	-	-	TRBJ1-3	CASRTTGSGNTIYF	TGTGCCAGCAGGACCACAGGATCTGGAAACACCATATATTTT
TRBV14	-	-	TRBJ1-2	CASSPDRNYGYTF	TGTGCCAGCAGCCCAGACAGGAACTATGGCTACACCTTC
TRBV4-2	TRBD2	-	TRBJ2-1	CASSPPGLQKVNEQFF	TGTGCCAGCAGCCCTCCGGGACTACAAAAGGTCAATGAGCAGTTCTTC
TRBV7-9	TRBD2	-	TRBJ2-4	CASSLSGLDKNIQYF	TGTGCCAGCAGCTTATCAGGACTAGATAAAAACATTCAGTACTTC
TRBV28	-	-	TRBJ1-6	CASSSRVGRSYNSPLHF	TGTGCCAGCAGTTCCCGCGTAGGAAGGTCCTATAATTCACCCCTCCACTTT
TRBV30	-	-	TRBJ1-2	CAWSGLNYGYTF	TGTGCCTGGAGTGGATTAAACTATGGCTACACCTTC
TRBV9	TRBD2	-	TRBJ2-5	CASSSQLAGVKETQYF	TGTGCCAGCAGCTCCCAACTAGCGGGGGTAAAAGAGACCCAGTACTTC
TRBV12-3/TRBV12-4	TRBD1	-	TRBJ2-7	CASSPTGSYEQYF	TGTGCCAGCAGTCCGACAGGGTCCTACGAGCAGTACTTC
TRBV30	-	-	TRBJ2-7	CAWETDLDSQYF	TGTGCCTGGGAGACAGACCTAGACTCGCAGTACTTC
TRBV28	-	-	TRBJ1-2	CASSFDRFGYTF	TGTGCCAGCAGTTTCGACAGGTTTGGCTACACCTTC
TRBV3-1/TRBV3-2	-	-	TRBJ1-2	CASSQRDSARNGYTF	TGTGCCAGCAGCCAACGGGACTCCGCGCGAAATGGCTACACCTTC
TRBV11-2	TRBD2	-	TRBJ2-1	CASSTGLAGVDEQFF	TGTGCCAGCAGCACGGGACTAGCGGGGGTCGATGAGCAGTTCTTC
TRBV30	-	-	TRBJ1-1	CAWSTVTEAFF	TGTGCCTGGTCGACAGTTACTGAAGCTTTCTTT
TRBV5-1	-	-	TRBJ1-2	CASHQGSNYGYTF	TGCGCCAGTCATCAGGGGTCTAACTATGGCTACACCTTC
TRBV10-1	-	-	TRBJ2-5	CASSESQETQYF	TGCGCCAGCAGTGAGTCCCAAGAGACCCAGTACTTC
TRBV9	TRBD2	-	TRBJ2-1	CASSVETSGRAPQFF	TGTGCCAGCAGCGTAGAAACTAGCGGGAGGGCCCCTCAGTTCTTC
TRBV7-9	-	-	TRBJ1-1	CASSLGGRLGSANTEAFF	TGTGCCAGCAGCTTAGGGGGACGGCTTGGTTCCGCGAACACTGAAGCTTTCTTT
TRBV4-3	-	-	TRBJ1-1	CASSQVDIGLGRTEAFF	TGCGCCAGCAGCCAAGTCGATATTGGACTTGGGAGGACTGAAGCTTTCTTT
TRBV28	-	-	TRBJ2-7	CASSLVRPDSYEQYF	TGTGCCAGCAGTTTAGTCCGGCCCGACTCCTACGAGCAGTACTTC
TRBV28	-	-	TRBJ1-2	CASSYLPDGYTF	TGTGCCAGCAGTTACCTTCCGGATGGCTACACCTTC
TRBV10-3	TRBD1	-	TRBJ1-1	CAMATGPGNTEAFF	TGTGCCATGGCGACAGGGCCAGGGAACACTGAAGCTTTCTTT
TRBV5-1	-	-	TRBJ2-5	CASSLGQPQETQYF	TGCGCCAGCAGCTTGGGGCAGCCCCAAGAGACCCAGTACTTC
TRBV5-1	-	-	TRBJ1-1	CASSLDLEEAFF	TGCGCCAGCAGCTTGGACTTGGAAGAAGCTTTCTTT
TRBV7-3	-	-	TRBJ2-1	CASSLRGSPWNEQFF	TGTGCCAGCAGCTTAAGAGGGAGCCCTTGGAATGAGCAGTTCTTC